The rows below give T cell receptor beta chains drawn from one sample of a study of beta chain features in type 1 diabetes. The method was immunoSEQ multiplex PCR; TCRdb's version includes in-frame clones alone and lacks a portion of them. The sample lists around 330,000 clones, 11% occurring once. The specimen was naive CD4+ T cells from blood. All receptors come from a woman aged 25 to 39 in good health. Both conserved end residues are part of each CDR3. A D gene is named only where the DNA matches it firmly. Rows may omit the clone size; those that give it use once, few, many or a size class.

V gene	D gene	clone size	J gene	CDR3 protein	CDR3 DNA
TRBV28	-	-	TRBJ2-4	CASSLLAGQNIQYF	TGTGCCAGCAGTTTATTGGCGGGCCAAAACATTCAGTACTTC
TRBV6-5	TRBD1	-	TRBJ1-1	CASSYDRVGPNTEAFF	TGTGCCAGCAGTTACGACAGGGTAGGACCGAACACTGAAGCTTTCTTT
TRBV4-1	TRBD1	-	TRBJ1-2	CASSRYRDRGSGYTF	TGCGCCAGCAGTCGTTATAGGGACAGGGGGAGCGGCTACACCTTC
TRBV7-2	TRBD1	few	TRBJ2-1	CASSSGQVLFTEQFF	TGTGCCAGCAGCTCCGGACAGGTTTTGTTTACTGAGCAGTTCTTC
TRBV6-5	TRBD1	-	TRBJ1-2	CASRGTGNYGYTF	TGTGCCAGCAGAGGGACAGGGAACTATGGCTACACCTTC
TRBV14	TRBD1	-	TRBJ2-1	CASSLTGGSYNEQFF	TGTGCCAGCAGCCTGACAGGGGGATCCTACAATGAGCAGTTCTTC
TRBV7-2	TRBD1	few	TRBJ1-4	CASSLGDRGREKLFF	TGTGCCAGCAGCTTAGGGGACAGGGGACGGGAAAAACTGTTTTTT
TRBV6-1	TRBD2	few	TRBJ2-3	CASSVTSGGYTDTQYF	TGTGCCAGCAGTGTCACTAGCGGGGGATACACAGATACGCAGTATTTT
TRBV7-2	-	few	TRBJ2-5	CASSLAGRQETQYF	TGTGCCAGCAGCTTAGCGGGCAGACAAGAGACCCAGTACTTC
TRBV19	-	-	TRBJ1-5	CASRLGPDQPQHF	TGTGCCAGTAGATTGGGCCCCGATCAGCCCCAGCATTTT
TRBV11-2	TRBD2	-	TRBJ2-1	CASSFSLAGGPDEQFF	TGTGCCAGCAGCTTTAGTTTGGCGGGAGGGCCCGATGAGCAGTTCTTC
TRBV10-3	TRBD2	few	TRBJ2-7	CAINRAGEAGEQYF	TGTGCCATCAATCGAGCGGGAGAGGCTGGCGAGCAGTACTTC
TRBV10-3	-	few	TRBJ2-7	CASRGAGNYEQYF	TGTGCCTCAAGGGGCGCGGGGAACTACGAGCAGTACTTC
TRBV30	TRBD1	-	TRBJ1-1	CAWGSGQRNTEAFF	TGTGCCTGGGGATCGGGACAGAGAAACACTGAAGCTTTCTTT
TRBV30	-	-	TRBJ2-7	CAWETRRSYEQYF	TGTGCCTGGGAGACTAGAAGGTCCTACGAGCAGTACTTC
TRBV2	-	-	TRBJ2-7	CATTEQGSSYEQYF	TGTGCCACCACGGAACAGGGTAGCTCCTACGAGCAGTACTTC
TRBV9	-	-	TRBJ2-2	CASSYERRTGELFF	TGTGCCAGCAGCTACGAACGGAGAACCGGGGAGCTGTTTTTT